The 28 T cell receptor beta chains in this list originate from one sample, sequenced in a study of beta chain features in type 1 diabetes. The study, taken as a whole, reports: Among patients with Type 1 diabetes, TCRB CDR3s were moderately but significantly shorter in every one of the four CD4+ subsets.

TCRB transcripts that were expressed got sequenced, as all of the isolated RNA had been reverse transcribed. Repertoires were generated with immunoSEQ multiplex PCR, while TCRdb's copy carries only in-frame clones and drops some. The sample includes over 600,000 clones, under 15% of them seen just once. Their specific antigens are unknown. The sample taken for sequencing was naive CD4+ T cells from blood. These receptor sequences come from a man aged 25-45 years with type 1 diabetes.

The V gene is TRBV6-6, the J gene TRBJ2-2; 7 bases align to TRBD2. This CDR3 is built from 16 residues. J gave up 5 bases and V 5 bases, and 11 bases lay outside the gene matches. Germline values: CDR1 MNHNY, CDR2 SVGAGI (reference sequence). CDR3: CASSPRGGKLTGELFF. CDR3 DNA sequence: TGTGCCAGCAGTCCCCGGGGAGGGAAGTTGACCGGGGAGCTGTTTTTT.

This clone occurred a few times. This chain connects TRBV2 to TRBJ1-5, with a weak D call TRBD1 (6 bases). V lost 7 bases and J lost 0, with 13 bases in between. The germline CDR1 and CDR2 sequences are SNHLY and FYNNEI. There are 15 residues in the CDR3. This CDR3 is CASTGQGRSNQPQHF. The CDR3, as DNA: TGTGCCAGCACCGGGCAGGGGCGTAGCAATCAGCCCCAGCATTTT.

This clone was seen only a few times. J is TRBJ1-1 and V is TRBV7-9; no definite D call. CDR3 length: 14 residues. Germline CDR1 and CDR2: SEHNR and FQNEAQ (reference sequence). The V gene lost 5 bases and the J gene lost 0 bases, with 10 bases spanning the gap. This CDR3 is CASSLEYMNTEAFF. The CDR3 nucleotides are TGTGCCAGCAGCCTAGAATACATGAACACTGAAGCTTTCTTT. Full variable domain (outside the CDR3, taken from reference TRBV7-9 and TRBJ1-1): DTGVSQNPRHKITKRGQNVTFRCDPISEHNRLYWYRQTLGQGPEFLTYFQNEAQLEKSRLLSDRFSAERPKGSFSTLEIQRTEQGDSAMYLCASSLEYMNTEAFFGQGTRLTVV.

The rearrangement links TRBV4-1 to TRBJ2-2; no reliable D call. V was cut by 4 bases and J by 6 bases, with 18 bases left in between. CDR1 and CDR2 (germline): MGHRA, YSYEKL. This CDR3 spans 16 amino acids. CDR3 coding DNA: TGCGCCAGCAGCCGTGGTTCGGGTGGCCCGCCCGGGGAGCTGTTTTTT. Protein sequence: CASSRGSGGPPGELFF.

CDR3 bases: TGTGCCAGCAGCTTAGGAGGGCTAGCGGGGACAGTTGGTGAGCAGTTCTTC. Its protein product is CASSLGGLAGTVGEQFF. The chain uses TRBV7-8 and TRBJ2-1, with 9 bases identical to TRBD2. This CDR3 contains 17 residues. V trimming: 1 base; J trimming: 9 bases; junction bases outside the gene matches: 13. Germline-derived CDR1 and CDR2 are SGHVS and FQNEAQ.

This rearrangement joins TRBV18 to TRBJ2-7; D is uncertain. Germline-derived CDR1 and CDR2 are KGHSH and LQKENI. This CDR3 has 11 amino acids. V was pared by 2 bases and J by 4 bases, with 3 bases between. CDR3 protein: CASSPEYEQYF. CDR3 DNA: TGTGCCAGCTCACCAGAATACGAGCAGTACTTC.

The chain combines TRBV9 with TRBJ1-3; no clear D gene. V lost 2 bases and J 4 bases, leaving 7 bases between the germline ends. From germline, CDR1 is SGDLS and CDR2 YYNGEE. The CDR3 sequence is 13 residues long. CDR3 nucleotides: TGTGCCAGCAGCGTCAATACGGGAAACACCATATATTTT. Its protein is CASSVNTGNTIYF.

This clone was detected a few times. This chain uses TRBV7-6 with TRBJ2-1, with 11 bases fitting TRBD2. The V segment lost 4 bases and the J segment 2 bases; nucleotides outside the gene matches: 4. Germline loops: CDR1 SGHVS, CDR2 FNYEAQ. The CDR3 loop spans 16 amino acids. This CDR3 is CASSWGTSGTYNEQFF. The CDR3, as DNA: TGTGCCAGCAGCTGGGGGACTAGCGGAACCTACAATGAGCAGTTCTTC.

The chain couples TRBV2 to TRBJ2-1; 7 nucleotides agree with TRBD1. CDR3 length: 12 amino acids. The germline CDR1 and CDR2 sequences are SNHLY and FYNNEI. V lost 3 bases to trimming and J lost 9 bases; unmatched junction nucleotides: 2. The CDR3 loop is CASSEGQSEQFF. The CDR3 coding sequence is TGTGCCAGCAGTGAGGGACAGAGTGAGCAGTTCTTC.

The rearrangement joins TRBV23-1 to TRBJ2-6, with D perhaps TRBD1 or TRBD2 (5 bases each). Being an ORF, TRBV23-1 has a function that is uncertain. There are 15 residues in the CDR3. V was trimmed by 2 bases and J by 2 bases, leaving 7 bases between them. The CDR3 reads CASSQTGPGANVLTF. The DNA of the CDR3 is TGCGCCAGCAGTCAAACGGGGCCTGGGGCCAACGTCCTGACTTTC.

The table lists this clone with a few counts. The chain uses TRBV19 and TRBJ2-1; D may be TRBD1 or TRBD2 (5 bases each). The germline CDR1 and CDR2 sequences are LNHDA and SQIVND (reference sequence). The CDR3 extends over 18 amino acids. V was clipped by 1 base and J by 0 bases, with 16 bases between them. In DNA, the CDR3 is TGTGCCAGTAGTATAGCCCCGGGGCCGACAAGCTCCTACAATGAGCAGTTCTTC. Amino acid sequence: CASSIAPGPTSSYNEQFF.

A few counts support this clone. The chain uses TRBV27 and TRBJ2-4; D remains unclear. The CDR3 runs 16 residues. Trimming removed 2 bases from V and 0 bases from J, with 11 bases in between. CDR1 and CDR2 (germline): MNHEY, SMNVEV (reference sequence). DNA of the CDR3: TGTGCCAGCAGTTTACAGGTGGGCACAGCCAAAAACATTCAGTACTTC. It translates to CASSLQVGTAKNIQYF.

The V call is TRBV18, the J call TRBJ1-1; D is possibly TRBD1 (6 bases). The CDR3 has 14 amino acids. Germline V gives CDR1 KGHSH, CDR2 LQKENI. Trimming took off 5 bases at V and 4 bases at J, with 14 bases between the two ends. The CDR3 DNA is TGTGCCAGCTCATACAACAGGGATTTCACTGAAGCTTTCTTT. Translated: CASSYNRDFTEAFF.

The rearrangement joins TRBV19 to TRBJ1-4; 10 nucleotides align to TRBD1. The trim removed 3 bases at V and 8 bases at J, leaving 3 bases unmatched. The CDR3 runs 14 residues. Germline CDR1 LNHDA, CDR2 SQIVND (reference sequence). The CDR3 bases are TGTGCCAGTAGTATCGGGACAGGGGACGAAAAACTGTTTTTT. Protein product: CASSIGTGDEKLFF. Drawing the rest from reference TRBV19 and TRBJ1-4, the complete variable domain is DGGITQSPKYLFRKEGQNVTLSCEQNLNHDAMYWYRQDPGQGLRLIYYSQIVNDFQKGDIAEGYSVSREKKESFPLTVTSAQKNPTAFYLCASSIGTGDEKLFFGSGTQLSVL.

This clone has just a few counts. The chain joins TRBV10-3 to TRBJ2-5, with 8 nucleotides matching TRBD1. The CDR3 has 15 residues. CDR1 ENHRY and CDR2 SYGVKD come from the germline V gene. The V and J ends lost 4 bases and 2 bases, in that order; junction bases with no gene match: 6. The CDR3 bases are TGTGCCATCAGTGGGGACAGGACCATTCAAGAGACCCAGTACTTC. Protein product: CAISGDRTIQETQYF.

About this clone itself: Other DNA sequences in the same sample also yield this CDR3. The genes are TRBV28 and TRBJ1-2; no reliable D call. CDR1 is MDHEN and CDR2 is SYDVKM in the germline V gene. Trimming left V 6 bases short and J 5 bases short, with 13 bases between. The CDR3 extends over 13 amino acids. CDR3 bases: TGTGCCAGCAGCTCCGCTGGGTTATATGGCTACACCTTC. Encoded protein: CASSSAGLYGYTF.

This clone was seen more than once but under ten times. V gene TRBV6-6 combines with J gene TRBJ1-1; unclear D gene. CDR3 length: 12 residues. In germline, CDR1 is MNHNY, CDR2 SVGAGI (reference sequence). V lost 0 bases to trimming and J lost 4 bases, with 3 bases between them. This CDR3 reads CASSYSPTEAFF. The CDR3 nucleotides read TGTGCCAGCAGTTACTCGCCCACTGAAGCTTTCTTT.

This sequence joins TRBV6-5 and TRBJ2-1, with D perhaps matching TRBD1 (5 bases). V gave up 8 bases and J gave up 3 bases, with 14 bases separating them. Germline values: CDR1 MNHEY, CDR2 SVGAGI. This CDR3 has 14 amino acids. The CDR3 DNA is TGTGCCAGCTGTCGACAGACCGACTACAATGAGCAGTTCTTC. Translation: CASCRQTDYNEQFF.

This clone was seen a few times. V is TRBV6-6 and J is TRBJ1-1; no clear D gene. Germline CDR1 and CDR2: MNHNY and SVGAGI (reference sequence). The CDR3 covers 14 residues. Trimming took off 0 bases at V and 8 bases at J, with 13 bases between the two ends. CDR3 in amino acids: CASSYSFDLGEAFF. The CDR3 DNA reads as TGTGCCAGCAGTTACTCGTTCGACCTGGGGGAAGCTTTCTTT.

This clone was seen more than once but under ten times. V gene TRBV29-1 combines with J gene TRBJ1-6; a weak D match, TRBD1 (6 bases). The CDR3 runs 13 residues. Trimming took off 7 bases at V and 5 bases at J, with 12 bases between the two ends. The germline CDR1 and CDR2 sequences are SQVTM and ANQGSEA. In DNA, the CDR3 is TGCAGCGCCGGGGAGGGGGATAATTCACCCCTCCACTTT. Its protein product is CSAGEGDNSPLHF.

This clone showed up just a few times. The gene calls are TRBV28 and TRBJ2-7, with a weak D call TRBD2 (5 bases). Germline CDR1 reads MDHEN; CDR2 reads SYDVKM. The CDR3 totals 12 residues. Trimming took 4 bases from V and 3 from J, leaving 7 bases between them. CDR3 sequence reads: CASSSGDYEQYF. CDR3 nucleotides: TGTGCCAGCAGTTCCGGGGACTACGAGCAGTACTTC. Based on the CDR3 plus reference TRBV28 and TRBJ2-7, the full variable domain is DVKVTQSSRYLVKRTGEKVFLECVQDMDHENMFWYRQDPGLGLRLIYFSYDVKMKEKGDIPEGYSVSREKKERFSLILESASTNQTSMYLCASSSGDYEQYFGPGTRLTVT.

V gene TRBV6-1 combines with J gene TRBJ1-2; 8 bases map to TRBD1. Per germline, CDR1 MNHNS and CDR2 SASEGT. The CDR3 has 16 amino acids. V trimming: 1 base; J trimming: 0 bases; junction bases outside the gene matches: 4. The CDR3 DNA sequence: TGTGCCAGCAGTGAAGGGCAGGGACAGGCTAACTATGGCTACACCTTC. This codes for CASSEGQGQANYGYTF.

This clone has a handful of counts. This same CDR3 is encoded by further DNA sequences in the sample. The genes are TRBV4-3 and TRBJ2-3; D is ambiguous. V lost 0 bases, J lost 4 bases, and 5 bases lay in between. Germline CDR1 is LGHNA and CDR2 is YSLEER. The CDR3 loop spans 13 amino acids. The DNA of the CDR3 is TGCGCCAGCAGCCAAGATAGGCCAGATACGCAGTATTTT. It translates to CASSQDRPDTQYF.

The chain combines TRBV18 with TRBJ2-1, with 15 bases matching TRBD2. V gave up 0 bases and J gave up 7 bases; unmatched junction bases: 4. The CDR3 is made up of 17 amino acids. Germline V gene sequence: CDR1 KGHSH, CDR2 LQKENI. In DNA, the CDR3 is TGTGCCAGCTCACCACCCGGGACTAGCGGGGGGCTGAATGAGCAGTTCTTC. Translating gives CASSPPGTSGGLNEQFF.

J is TRBJ2-2 and V is TRBV7-8; D uncertain. V lost 1 base and J 6 bases, leaving 9 bases between the germline ends. Germline V gene sequence: CDR1 SGHVS, CDR2 FQNEAQ. The CDR3 extends over 14 amino acids. In DNA, the CDR3 is TGTGCCAGCAGCTTAGATCTTGGGGCCGGGGAGCTGTTTTTT. Its protein is CASSLDLGAGELFF.

This chain links TRBV9 with TRBJ2-2; D possibly matches TRBD1 or TRBD2 (5 bases each). This CDR3 has 15 residues. Between the trimmed V and J ends, which lost 4 bases and 4 bases, there was a span of 14 bases. Germline V gene lookup returns CDR1 SGDLS and CDR2 YYNGEE. The CDR3 DNA follows: TGTGCCAGCAGCTCGGGACGCGTGGGCACCGGGGAGCTGTTTTTT. It specifies CASSSGRVGTGELFF.

The sample holds a few counts of this clone. The CDR3 sequence: CASTKTSGINNEQFF. The CDR3 nucleotides are TGCGCCAGCACAAAAACTAGCGGGATAAACAATGAGCAGTTCTTC. The chain combines TRBV5-1 with TRBJ2-1; TRBD2 matches 10 bases. CDR1 SGHRS and CDR2 YFSETQ come from the germline V gene. CDR3 length equals 15 residues. Germline trimming cut 6 bases from V and 5 bases from J; bases unmatched to any gene: 8.

This clone turned up a few times. The chain couples TRBV27 to TRBJ1-3; no clear D. Looked up from germline, CDR1 is MNHEY and CDR2 is SMNVEV (reference sequence). This CDR3 has 12 amino acids. Deletions cut 2 bases from V and 9 bases from J, with 8 bases between. The CDR3 region has the DNA TGTGCCAGCAGTTTAGTCGTTGGCACCATATATTTT. Translating gives CASSLVVGTIYF.